This TCR beta chain emerged from a study of Graves' ophthalmopathy and Graves' hyperthyroidism. Germline V gives CDR1 SGHVS, CDR2 FQNEAQ. J was trimmed by 9 bases and V by 5 bases; bases with no gene match: 2. The CDR3 has 13 amino acids. This clonotype was observed many times. RNA transcripts were the source from which TCR beta CDR3 regions were amplified. RT-PCR was first run with HTBI primers, then multiplex PCR in a second round. A single record per CDR3 protein comes from TCRdb applying MiXCR to the multiplex PCR reads. Here the sample spans about 390,000 distinct CDR3 sequences, 15% to 17% being singletons.

V gene TRBV7-8 combines with J gene TRBJ1-6; the match to TRBD1 covers 9 bases. This clonotype originated in a woman under 30 with stable Graves' hyperthyroidism. What was sequenced was peripheral blood. The chain's CDR3 is CASSGTGLSPLHF. For the CDR3, the DNA is TGTGCCAGCAGCGGGACAGGGCTTTCACCCCTCCACTTT. Variable domain in full (rest from reference TRBV7-8 and TRBJ1-6): GAGVSQSPRYKVAKRGQDVALRCDPISGHVSLFWYQQALGQGPEFLTYFQNEAQLDKSGLPSDRFFAERPEGSVSTLKIQRTQQEDSAVYLCASSGTGLSPLHFGNGTRLTVT.